This is a list of T cell receptor beta chains from one sample in a study of identical twins. In TCRdb, the 5' RACE reads were re-called with MiXCR into one record per CDR3 protein. This sample has approximately 680,000 distinct CDR3 sequences, with under 8.5% found just once. The sample was also linked to a second study, of yellow fever vaccine responses in identical twins.

Sequencing used PBMCs. The source is a woman in her late teens or twenties in good health. Each CDR3 is given with its conserved first and last residue. The D gene is left open where the match is weak. Only some rows state a clone size, as once, few, many or a class for expanded clones.

>.|few|TRBV20-1|TRBJ1-5
CSARVSLTSNQPQHF
TGCAGTGCTAGGGTATCACTTACTAGCAATCAGCCCCAGCATTTT
>.|few|TRBV6-1|TRBJ2-1
CASRLDSYNEQFF
TGTGCCAGCAGGCTAGACAGCTACAATGAGCAGTTCTTC
>TRBD1|many|TRBV29-1|TRBJ1-2
CSVEDTRRQGAGYTF
TGCAGCGTTGAAGACACCCGACGACAGGGGGCTGGCTACACCTTC
>.|.|TRBV2|TRBJ1-1
CASSDGPTEAFF
TGTGCCAGCAGTGACGGGCCCACCGAAGCTTTCTTT
>.|.|TRBV6-1|TRBJ1-1
CASSIIQTNTEAFF
TGTGCCAGCAGTATTATTCAGACGAACACTGAAGCTTTCTTT
>.|few|TRBV7-9|TRBJ2-7
CASSSTEYEQYF
TGTGCCAGCAGCTCAACGGAGTACGAGCAGTACTTC
>TRBD2|.|TRBV5-6|TRBJ2-1
CASSLFGREIGDEQFF
TGTGCCAGCAGCTTGTTCGGGCGGGAGATTGGGGATGAGCAGTTCTTC
>.|many|TRBV4-1|TRBJ1-6
CASSQEPDYNSPLHF
TGCGCCAGCAGCCAAGAACCAGATTATAATTCACCCCTCCACTTT
>.|few|TRBV7-9|TRBJ1-1
CASSSSGVLNTEAFF
TGTGCCAGCAGCTCAAGCGGGGTCCTGAACACTGAAGCTTTCTTT
>.|.|TRBV12-5|TRBJ2-3
CASGLSPPRGADTQYF
TGTGCTAGTGGTTTGTCCCCCCCCAGGGGCGCAGATACGCAGTATTTT
>TRBD2|.|TRBV5-1|TRBJ2-4
CASSLARLAGEEKNIQYF
TGCGCCAGCAGCTTGGCCAGACTAGCGGGAGAGGAAAAAAACATTCAGTACTTC
>.|.|TRBV5-6|TRBJ2-1
CASSSRPRGVNEQFF
TGTGCCAGCAGCTCCCGACCTCGGGGCGTCAATGAGCAGTTCTTC
>TRBD2|many|TRBV4-1|TRBJ2-3
CASSQTGLETDTQYF
TGCGCCAGCAGCCAAACCGGACTAGAAACAGATACGCAGTATTTT
>.|many|TRBV12-3/TRBV12-4|TRBJ2-1
CASSPAAEYEQFF
TGTGCCAGCAGTCCCGCGGCGGAATATGAGCAGTTCTTC
>TRBD1|many|TRBV6-1|TRBJ1-1
CASRFGQEEAFF
TGTGCCAGCAGGTTCGGACAGGAGGAAGCTTTCTTT
>.|once|TRBV28|TRBJ2-4
CASCLVGRGILAKNIQYF
TGTGCCAGCTGTTTAGTGGGTAGGGGGATCTTAGCCAAAAACATTCAGTACTTC
>.|many|TRBV19|TRBJ2-2
CASSMGANTGELFF
TGTGCCAGTAGTATGGGAGCGAACACCGGGGAGCTGTTTTTT
>.|many|TRBV7-9|TRBJ2-1
CASSLQVNEQFF
TGTGCCAGCAGCTTACAAGTAAATGAGCAGTTCTTC
>TRBD1|many|TRBV7-6|TRBJ1-4
CASSLEGTGIEKLFF
TGTGCCAGCAGCTTAGAAGGGACAGGCATCGAAAAACTGTTTTTT
>.|many|TRBV3-1|TRBJ2-2
CASSTVRLTGELFF
TGTGCCAGCAGCACCGTGCGCTTAACCGGGGAGCTGTTTTTT
>TRBD2|.|TRBV20-1|TRBJ2-5
CSESSGGDQETQYF
TGCAGTGAGAGTAGCGGGGGGGACCAAGAGACCCAGTACTTC
>TRBD1|many|TRBV12-3/TRBV12-4|TRBJ1-2
CASSSPGTGIVRYGYTF
TGTGCCAGCAGTTCACCCGGGACAGGGATCGTGCGTTATGGCTACACCTTC
>TRBD2|few|TRBV20-1|TRBJ2-1
CSAREAGGDYNEQFF
TGCAGTGCTAGAGAGGCGGGAGGGGATTACAATGAGCAGTTCTTC
>.|few|TRBV28|TRBJ2-7
CASSSEPYEQYF
TGTGCCAGCAGTTCGGAGCCCTACGAGCAGTACTTC
>.|.|TRBV2|TRBJ1-3
CASSQEAHSGNTIYF
TGTGCCAGCAGCCAAGAGGCCCACTCTGGAAACACCATATATTTT
>TRBD2|few|TRBV12-3/TRBV12-4|TRBJ2-7
CASSRSGDPYEQYF
TGTGCCAGCAGTCGGAGCGGGGACCCCTACGAGCAGTACTTC
>.|few|TRBV9|TRBJ2-7
CASSVGSDNSYEQYF
TGTGCCAGCAGCGTAGGTAGCGACAACTCCTACGAGCAGTACTTC
>TRBD2|few|TRBV29-1|TRBJ2-5
CSSKGSSGQTQYF
TGCAGCTCGAAAGGGAGTAGCGGGCAGACCCAGTACTTC
>.|many|TRBV5-1|TRBJ2-3
CASGPGPNENTQYF
TGCGCCAGCGGTCCGGGGCCGAACGAGAATACGCAGTATTTT